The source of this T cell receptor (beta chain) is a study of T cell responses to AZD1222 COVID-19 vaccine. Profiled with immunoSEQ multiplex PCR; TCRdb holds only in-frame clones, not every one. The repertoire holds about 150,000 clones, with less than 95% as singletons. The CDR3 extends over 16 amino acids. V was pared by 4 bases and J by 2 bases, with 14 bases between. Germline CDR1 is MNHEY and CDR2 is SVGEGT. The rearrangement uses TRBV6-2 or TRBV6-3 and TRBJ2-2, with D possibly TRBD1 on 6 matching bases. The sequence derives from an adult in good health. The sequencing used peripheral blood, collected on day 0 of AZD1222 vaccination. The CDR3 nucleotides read TGTGCCAGCAGTTTTGACCGGGACATAAACACCGGGGAGCTGTTTTTT. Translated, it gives CASSFDRDINTGELFF.